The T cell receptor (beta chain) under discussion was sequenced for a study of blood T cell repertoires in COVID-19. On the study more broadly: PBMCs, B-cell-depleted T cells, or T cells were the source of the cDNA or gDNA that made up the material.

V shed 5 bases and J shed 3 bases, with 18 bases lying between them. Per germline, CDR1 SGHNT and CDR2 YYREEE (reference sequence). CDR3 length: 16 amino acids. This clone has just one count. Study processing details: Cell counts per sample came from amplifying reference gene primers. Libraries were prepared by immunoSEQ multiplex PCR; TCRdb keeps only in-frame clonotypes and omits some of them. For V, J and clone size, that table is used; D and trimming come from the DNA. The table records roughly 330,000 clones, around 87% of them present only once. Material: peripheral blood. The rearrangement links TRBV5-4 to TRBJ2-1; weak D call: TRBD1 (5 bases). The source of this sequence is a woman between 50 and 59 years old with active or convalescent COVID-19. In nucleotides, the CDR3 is TGTGCCAGCAGATCAATGACAGAGTCCCGCTACAATGAGCAGTTCTTC. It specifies CASRSMTESRYNEQFF.